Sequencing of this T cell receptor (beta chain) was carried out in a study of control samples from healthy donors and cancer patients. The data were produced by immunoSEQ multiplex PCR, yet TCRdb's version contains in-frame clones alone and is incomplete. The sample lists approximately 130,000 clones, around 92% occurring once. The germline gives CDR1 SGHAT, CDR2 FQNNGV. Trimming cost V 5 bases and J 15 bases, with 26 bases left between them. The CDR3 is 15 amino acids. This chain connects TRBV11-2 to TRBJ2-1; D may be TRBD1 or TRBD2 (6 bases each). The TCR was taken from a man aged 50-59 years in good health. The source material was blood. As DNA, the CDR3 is TGTGCCAGCAGCCCGGCCGGTGAGGGGGGAGGTTTTCGGTTCTTC. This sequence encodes CASSPAGEGGGFRFF.